This is a list of T cell receptor beta chains from one sample in a study of T-cell reconstitution after alpha-beta-depleted transplantation in children. TCRdb re-called the PCR reads through MiXCR, storing one row per CDR3 protein. Of around 380,000 distinct CDR3 sequences listed, approximately 11% are singletons. The input for sequencing was PBMCs from the stem cell graft donor, taken from the stem cell graft. These receptors all come from a human donor who donated a stem cell graft to a child with acute myeloid leukemia. Both conserved end residues are part of each CDR3. A D gene is named only where the DNA matches it firmly. For some rows the clone size is stated as once, few or many, or as a class when expanded; others skip it.

J gene: TRBJ1-2
D gene: .
V gene: TRBV7-2
clone size: many
CDR3 DNA: TGTGCCAGCAGACAGCAGGTCTGGGGTTTGGTTAACTATGGCTACACCTTC
CDR3 protein: CASRQQVWGLVNYGYTF

J gene: TRBJ2-1
D gene: .
V gene: TRBV9
clone size: .
CDR3 DNA: TGTGCCAGCAGCGTAGGGGGGCTAGAGAGGGGTGAGCAGTTCTTC
CDR3 protein: CASSVGGLERGEQFF

J gene: TRBJ2-5
D gene: .
V gene: TRBV7-2
clone size: many
CDR3 DNA: TGTGCCAGCAGCTTAGTCGGCACTCACCAAGAGACCCAGTACTTC
CDR3 protein: CASSLVGTHQETQYF

J gene: TRBJ2-5
D gene: TRBD1
V gene: TRBV7-9
clone size: few
CDR3 DNA: TGTGCCAGCAGCACGGACAGGGCGGAAGAGACCCAGTACTTC
CDR3 protein: CASSTDRAEETQYF

J gene: TRBJ2-5
D gene: .
V gene: TRBV6-6
clone size: few
CDR3 DNA: TGTGCCAGCAGTGGGGGGTTTGAGACCCAGTACTTC
CDR3 protein: CASSGGFETQYF

J gene: TRBJ2-1
D gene: .
V gene: TRBV2
clone size: few
CDR3 DNA: TGTGCCGGGGCGAAAGAGGGGACTGAGCAGTTCTTC
CDR3 protein: CAGAKEGTEQFF

J gene: TRBJ2-1
D gene: TRBD2
V gene: TRBV9
clone size: .
CDR3 DNA: TGTGCCAGCAGCGTAGAGGCGGGGCTAGCGGGAGGCTCCAATGAGCAGTTCTTC
CDR3 protein: CASSVEAGLAGGSNEQFF

J gene: TRBJ2-4
D gene: .
V gene: TRBV6-1
clone size: few
CDR3 DNA: TGTGCCGGCCGGGGGTCAGCCAAAAACATTCAGTACTTC
CDR3 protein: CAGRGSAKNIQYF

J gene: TRBJ1-5
D gene: .
V gene: TRBV6-6
clone size: few
CDR3 DNA: TGTGCCAGCAATACAGGGAATCAGCCCCAGCATTTT
CDR3 protein: CASNTGNQPQHF

J gene: TRBJ2-3
D gene: .
V gene: TRBV20-1
clone size: few
CDR3 DNA: TGCAGTGCCCCCCCGGGGAGTGCAGATACGCAGTATTTT
CDR3 protein: CSAPPGSADTQYF

J gene: TRBJ1-5
D gene: TRBD1
V gene: TRBV12-3/TRBV12-4
clone size: few
CDR3 DNA: TGTGCCAGCAGTCTTACAGGGGGGCTCCAGCCCCAGCATTTT
CDR3 protein: CASSLTGGLQPQHF

J gene: TRBJ2-1
D gene: .
V gene: TRBV13
clone size: few
CDR3 DNA: TGTGCCAGCAGTTCCATCGGGACTTCTTACAATGAGCAGTTCTTC
CDR3 protein: CASSSIGTSYNEQFF

J gene: TRBJ2-1
D gene: .
V gene: TRBV6-5
clone size: .
CDR3 DNA: TGTGCCAGCAGTTACTCGTTGCTAGCGTCGTCGCAACACAATGAGCAGTTCTTC
CDR3 protein: CASSYSLLASSQHNEQFF

J gene: TRBJ2-7
D gene: .
V gene: TRBV20-1
clone size: few
CDR3 DNA: TGCAGTGCTAGTAAGAGTGCTTCTTCCTACGAGCAGTACTTC
CDR3 protein: CSASKSASSYEQYF

J gene: TRBJ1-6
D gene: .
V gene: TRBV7-8
clone size: .
CDR3 DNA: TGTGCCAGCAGCCCGGCGGGTAGCATCCCCCTCCACTTT
CDR3 protein: CASSPAGSIPLHF

J gene: TRBJ2-3
D gene: TRBD2
V gene: TRBV20-1
clone size: .
CDR3 DNA: TGCAGTGCAAGGAAGCGGGGGGGCCTGAGCACAGATACGCAGTATTTT
CDR3 protein: CSARKRGGLSTDTQYF

J gene: TRBJ2-1
D gene: TRBD2
V gene: TRBV20-1
clone size: .
CDR3 DNA: TGCAGTGCCACGACTAGCGGGGGGGTCGATGAGCAGTTCTTC
CDR3 protein: CSATTSGGVDEQFF

J gene: TRBJ2-1
D gene: .
V gene: TRBV4-2
clone size: .
CDR3 DNA: TGTGCCAGCAGCCAAACTAGCTTTGAGGCTTTTCGCGATGAGCAGTTCTTC
CDR3 protein: CASSQTSFEAFRDEQFF

J gene: TRBJ1-2
D gene: TRBD1
V gene: TRBV10-3
clone size: many
CDR3 DNA: TGTGCCATCAAGCTCGGGACAGGGTCTGGCTATGGCTACACCTTC
CDR3 protein: CAIKLGTGSGYGYTF

J gene: TRBJ2-7
D gene: .
V gene: TRBV12-3/TRBV12-4
clone size: .
CDR3 DNA: TGTGCCAGCAGCAGAGGAGGGGGCACAGGAGAGCAGTACTTC
CDR3 protein: CASSRGGGTGEQYF

J gene: TRBJ1-3
D gene: .
V gene: TRBV11-2
clone size: .
CDR3 DNA: TGTGCCAGCAGCTTAGACCGAAGAAACACCATATATTTT
CDR3 protein: CASSLDRRNTIYF

J gene: TRBJ2-3
D gene: .
V gene: TRBV3-1
clone size: .
CDR3 DNA: TGTGCCAGCAGCCAAGCCGGACGGGGTTCAGATACGCAGTATTTT
CDR3 protein: CASSQAGRGSDTQYF

J gene: TRBJ2-5
D gene: .
V gene: TRBV20-1
clone size: .
CDR3 DNA: TGCAGTGCTAGTCGGGACACCCAAGCGGAGACCCAGTACTTC
CDR3 protein: CSASRDTQAETQYF

J gene: TRBJ2-2
D gene: .
V gene: TRBV11-2
clone size: few
CDR3 DNA: TGTGCCAGCATTCCCGTGGGGACACTGAACACCGGGGAGCTGTTTTTT
CDR3 protein: CASIPVGTLNTGELFF

J gene: TRBJ2-2
D gene: TRBD1
V gene: TRBV10-3
clone size: .
CDR3 DNA: TGTGCCATCAGTGAGACAGGGGTCCCCGGGGAGCTGTTTTTT
CDR3 protein: CAISETGVPGELFF

J gene: TRBJ2-5
D gene: .
V gene: TRBV5-1
clone size: few
CDR3 DNA: TGCGCCAGCAGCTTGGGGCCGGGTTGGGGAGAGACCCAGTACTTC
CDR3 protein: CASSLGPGWGETQYF

J gene: TRBJ1-6
D gene: .
V gene: TRBV6-5
clone size: .
CDR3 DNA: TGTGCCAGCAGTTACGGGGAGAGTTCACCCCTCCACTTT
CDR3 protein: CASSYGESSPLHF

J gene: TRBJ1-5
D gene: TRBD1
V gene: TRBV24-1
clone size: .
CDR3 DNA: TGTGCCACCAGTGATCCATTAGGACAGGTAGACAATCAGCCCCAGCATTTT
CDR3 protein: CATSDPLGQVDNQPQHF

J gene: TRBJ2-1
D gene: .
V gene: TRBV15
clone size: few
CDR3 DNA: TGTGCCACCAGCAGGGACTCCGGGTACAATGAGCAGTTCTTC
CDR3 protein: CATSRDSGYNEQFF

J gene: TRBJ2-6
D gene: .
V gene: TRBV4-1
clone size: .
CDR3 DNA: TGCGCCAGCAGCCCGCTTGGGGCCAGGGGAGGAGGCTCTGGGGCCAACGTCCTGACTTTC
CDR3 protein: CASSPLGARGGGSGANVLTF

J gene: TRBJ2-6
D gene: TRBD1
V gene: TRBV10-3
clone size: .
CDR3 DNA: TGTGCCATAAGCTCGGCAGGGGGCTCTGGGGCCAACGTCCTGACTTTC
CDR3 protein: CAISSAGGSGANVLTF

J gene: TRBJ1-3
D gene: .
V gene: TRBV20-1
clone size: .
CDR3 DNA: TGCAGTGCTAGGAAGGACGGCTACGTCCTCTCTGGAAACACCATATATTTT
CDR3 protein: CSARKDGYVLSGNTIYF

J gene: TRBJ1-4
D gene: TRBD1
V gene: TRBV27
clone size: few
CDR3 DNA: TGTGCCAGCAGTTCCGGGACAGCGGAAAAACTGTTTTTT
CDR3 protein: CASSSGTAEKLFF

J gene: TRBJ2-2
D gene: .
V gene: TRBV29-1
clone size: .
CDR3 DNA: TGCAGCGTCCTCTCCTTGGGGGGTAAGGGCACCGGGGAGCTGTTTTTT
CDR3 protein: CSVLSLGGKGTGELFF

J gene: TRBJ2-3
D gene: .
V gene: TRBV5-4
clone size: few
CDR3 DNA: TGTGCCAGCAGCTTGCTGGCGGCGACGCAGTATTTT
CDR3 protein: CASSLLAATQYF

J gene: TRBJ2-7
D gene: .
V gene: TRBV6-1
clone size: .
CDR3 DNA: TGTGCCAGTAGGACAGCGTGGGACTACGAGCAGTACTTC
CDR3 protein: CASRTAWDYEQYF

J gene: TRBJ2-3
D gene: TRBD2
V gene: TRBV20-1
clone size: .
CDR3 DNA: TGCAGTGCTAGTTTCGAGCGGGGGGGAGCGACAGATACGCAGTATTTT
CDR3 protein: CSASFERGGATDTQYF

J gene: TRBJ2-5
D gene: .
V gene: TRBV7-2
clone size: few
CDR3 DNA: TGTGCCAGCAGCTTAGATCATGAGACCCAGTACTTC
CDR3 protein: CASSLDHETQYF

J gene: TRBJ2-5
D gene: .
V gene: TRBV20-1
clone size: few
CDR3 DNA: TGCAGTGCTAGAGTTATAGCGGACCCCCAAGAGACCCAGTACTTC
CDR3 protein: CSARVIADPQETQYF

J gene: TRBJ2-6
D gene: .
V gene: TRBV3-1
clone size: few
CDR3 DNA: TGTGCCAGCAGAGAAAAAGGGGTAGGGGCCAACGTCCTGACTTTC
CDR3 protein: CASREKGVGANVLTF

J gene: TRBJ2-1
D gene: .
V gene: TRBV4-1
clone size: few
CDR3 DNA: TGCGCCAGCAGCCAGGAACAGGGCTATGAGCAGTTCTTC
CDR3 protein: CASSQEQGYEQFF

J gene: TRBJ2-4
D gene: .
V gene: TRBV19
clone size: few
CDR3 DNA: TGTGCCAGTAGGCCCGGGACCGGCACAGCCAAAAACATTCAGTACTTC
CDR3 protein: CASRPGTGTAKNIQYF

J gene: TRBJ2-5
D gene: .
V gene: TRBV13
clone size: few
CDR3 DNA: TGTGCCAGCAGCGAGGGCGGTCCGGAGACCCAGTACTTC
CDR3 protein: CASSEGGPETQYF

J gene: TRBJ2-4
D gene: TRBD2
V gene: TRBV20-1
clone size: few
CDR3 DNA: TGCAGTGCGACTAGCTGGGCGGGGCGGAGTGATCAGTACTTC
CDR3 protein: CSATSWAGRSDQYF

J gene: TRBJ2-2
D gene: TRBD1
V gene: TRBV6-1
clone size: .
CDR3 DNA: TGTGCCAGCCTCTCCCGGGACAGGGGGCTTAACACCGGGGAGCTGTTTTTT
CDR3 protein: CASLSRDRGLNTGELFF

J gene: TRBJ2-7
D gene: .
V gene: TRBV4-1
clone size: .
CDR3 DNA: TGCGCCAGCAGCCAAGAGGCAATGCCCTACGAGCAGTACTTC
CDR3 protein: CASSQEAMPYEQYF

J gene: TRBJ2-5
D gene: TRBD1
V gene: TRBV6-2/TRBV6-3
clone size: many
CDR3 DNA: TGTGCCAGCAGTTCGGGACAGGGACCAGAGACCCAGTACTTC
CDR3 protein: CASSSGQGPETQYF

J gene: TRBJ2-1
D gene: .
V gene: TRBV5-1
clone size: few
CDR3 DNA: TGCGCCAGCAGCTTGCGGGACATGTACAATGAGCAGTTCTTC
CDR3 protein: CASSLRDMYNEQFF